This T cell receptor beta chain was documented in a study of blood T cell repertoires in COVID-19. Looking at the study overall: Acute and convalescent COVID-19 samples came from the United States, Italy and Spain. Sample material is recorded as cDNA or gDNA derived from T cells, B-cell-depleted T cells, or PBMCs.

In germline, CDR1 is MNHEY, CDR2 SVGEGT. Trimming took 5 bases from V and 8 from J, leaving 7 bases between them. The CDR3 length is 11 residues. Study processing details: Nucleated cell counts were estimated from reference gene primer amplification. Generated by immunoSEQ multiplex PCR, the TCRdb table keeps only in-frame clones and is missing some. V, J and clone size are those of that table, while D and trimming were read from the DNA. The repertoire holds approximately 300,000 clones, with 85% to 90% as singletons. The rearrangement uses TRBV6-2 or TRBV6-3 and TRBJ2-1; D not resolved. This TCR was sampled from a woman aged 40 to 50 with acute or convalescent COVID-19. Source material: peripheral blood. The CDR3 is CASSIAYEQFF. The CDR3 DNA is TGTGCCAGCAGTATAGCTTATGAGCAGTTCTTC.